The entry below gives a single TCR beta chain sequence along with its context. This clonotype was detected only a few times. Its antigen is not yet known. Base qualities are not at hand, and no much larger clone is one base apart. The data are from a study of T cell repertoires in aging, cancer and after chemotherapy (dated by TCRdb to about 2019). At the level of the whole study: Six donor age groups were covered, ranging from 30 or younger up to 70 or older, and each group contained at least three individuals. To examine immunoaging and T cell reconstitution after chemotherapy, the study profiled TCR beta repertoires in peripheral blood from healthy donors and cancer patients. The complete dataset included some 9 million TCR reads. The cohort comprised 200 to 250 cancer patients, roughly 93 with hematological and fewer than 140 with solid cancers, plus 95 healthy donors as a reference group. Control TCR repertoires from healthy donors were recorded over several months to years, and clear clonal overlap was observed across re-sampling.

TCR beta rearrangements were amplified from genomic DNA isolated from peripheral blood, not from sorted cells or RNA. The germline V gene provides CDR1 MNHEY and CDR2 SVGEGT. V gives up 4 bases and J gives up 3 bases, and the segment between their germline ends measures 10 bases. From the cysteine through the phenylalanine, the CDR3 covers 13 amino acids. The CDR3 DNA has 39 bases and is translated from base 1. What the research found in general, with its limitations: An increase in median generation probability over the chemotherapy interval was observed in both cancer cohorts, suggesting that the repertoire was reconstituted through rebound thymic output. According to the authors, the repertoire data do not permit conclusions about immunological memory after chemotherapy. Declining TCR diversity with age in healthy donors was mainly explained by loss of richness; in cancer patients, loss of evenness also contributed. Compared with age-matched healthy donors, untreated patients with either hematological or solid cancers had significantly lower TCR diversity in the blood along with higher clonality.

Rearranged TRB sequences spanning V, D and J segments were amplified in a multiplex touch-down PCR with a mixed TRB-A/B primer pool. Two consecutive PCR reactions with Phusion HS II polymerase added Illumina adapters and sample indices to the amplicons. Amplicons were gel-purified with the NucleoSpin Gel and PCR Clean-up kit, then checked with Qubit and an Agilent 2100 Bioanalyzer. Libraries were sequenced on an Illumina MiSeq using 600-cycle, single-indexed, paired-end runs. In the paper's pipeline: TRB sequences were processed with MiXCR versions 2.12 and 3.0.5. Each unique CDR3 nucleotide sequence counted as one clone, and only productive sequences with at least two reads were retained. The repertoire metrics were Shannon diversity, evenness, clonality (calculated as one minus evenness), and diversity profiles parameterized by alpha from 0 to 5. The IGoR algorithm was used to calculate generation probabilities of clones in the paired pre- and post-chemotherapy samples. TCRdb reprocessed the public reads (quality trimming at Q25 with fastp, clone calling with MiXCR) and kept in-frame beta chains. Each entry is one CDR3 protein sequence, shown with its most common DNA and genes. These V and J calls rely on TCRdb rather than the paper's analysis. For this sample the table gives roughly 8,200 distinct CDR3 sequences, of which about 32% were detected only once. Approximately 12% of the sample is held by the ten biggest clonotypes.

The receptor chain draws on TRBV6-2 or TRBV6-3 and TRBJ2-7; the best D guess is TRBD2, with 6 bases matching. The receptor was isolated from a human donor in good health. The sample consisted of blood. The CDR3 has the sequence CASSSRGNYEQYF. The DNA sequence is TGTGCCAGCAGTTCCCGGGGGAACTACGAGCAGTACTTC.